What follows are 10 T cell receptor beta chains derived from one specimen sequenced in a study of blood T cells in healthy people across ages. Combining a sample-barcoded 5' primer with a J-beta primer mix, a second PCR ran for about 6 to 12 cycles. TCRdb redid the calling of the 5' RACE reads with MiXCR, one entry per CDR3 protein. The data show roughly 800,000 distinct CDR3 sequences, around 25% seen once. These data also featured in a second study, about T cells of mothers and their children.

The source material was blood. The receptors were sampled from a boy aged 5-17 years in good health.

This chain joins TRBV12-3 or TRBV12-4 and TRBJ2-5, with D tentatively TRBD1 (5 bases). Trimming pared 3 bases from V and 9 bases from J, leaving 17 bases between. The CDR3 sequence is 14 residues long. The CDR3 sequence: CASSFQSGQGAQYF. CDR3 in DNA: TGTGCCAGCAGTTTTCAATCAGGCCAAGGGGCCCAGTACTTC.

V is TRBV13 and J is TRBJ2-2; D gene unclear. Per the germline V gene, CDR1 is PRHDT and CDR2 is FYEKMQ (reference sequence). This CDR3 comprises 13 residues. Trimming took 0 bases from V and 6 from J, leaving 5 bases between them. The CDR3 here is CASSLGVAGELFF. In nucleotides, the CDR3 is TGTGCCAGCAGCTTAGGCGTGGCCGGGGAGCTGTTTTTT.

This clonotype showed up just a few times. The CDR3 here is CSASYGTHGYNEQFF. CDR3 bases: TGCAGCGCTTCTTACGGGACCCATGGCTACAATGAGCAGTTCTTC. J is TRBJ2-1 and V is TRBV29-1; D is tentatively TRBD1 or TRBD2 (5 bases each). CDR1 is SQVTM, CDR2 ANQGSEA, per germline. The CDR3 contains 15 residues. V gave up 7 bases and J gave up 3 bases, with 19 bases separating them.

The chain joins TRBV10-1 to TRBJ2-1; TRBD2 might be the D (5 bases). This CDR3 is built from 15 residues. Trimming took 4 bases from V and 0 from J, leaving 10 bases between them. The germline CDR1 and CDR2 sequences are WNHNN and SYGVQD (reference sequence). The CDR3 region has the DNA TGCGCCAGCAGTGGGACTGGAACCTCCTACAATGAGCAGTTCTTC. Its protein product is CASSGTGTSYNEQFF.

This clonotype was seen many times. One junction end disagrees with the germline gene, perhaps due to a read error. This chain links TRBV3-1 with TRBJ2-7; D unclear. CDR3 length: 11 amino acids. Germline V gives CDR1 LGHDT, CDR2 YNNKEL (reference sequence). The CDR3 region is CASSQETDQYF. The CDR3 DNA reads as TGCGCCAGCAGCCAAGAAACGGATCAGTACTTC.

The sample holds a few counts of this clonotype. V and J are TRBV7-9 and TRBJ2-7; 14 nucleotides align to TRBD2. V lost 5 bases, J lost 5 bases, and 5 bases stayed unmatched. Per the germline V gene, CDR1 is SEHNR and CDR2 is FQNEAQ (reference sequence). CDR3 size: 15 residues. The CDR3 spells CASSAGLAGDNEQYF. The CDR3 region has the DNA TGTGCCAGCAGCGCGGGACTAGCGGGGGACAACGAGCAGTACTTC. The variable domain in full, with the rest retrieved from reference TRBV7-9 and TRBJ2-7, is DTGVSQNPRHKITKRGQNVTFRCDPISEHNRLYWYRQTLGQGPEFLTYFQNEAQLEKSRLLSDRFSAERPKGSFSTLEIQRTEQGDSAMYLCASSAGLAGDNEQYFGPGTRLTVT.

This clonotype was picked up a small number of times. The CDR3 carries no conserved terminal phenylalanine or tryptophan, so it likely arises from a read error. The V and J genes are TRBV28 and TRBJ1-6, with no clear D. The CDR3 consists of 16 residues. V was pared by 5 bases and J by 7 bases, with 18 bases between. Germline V CDR1 and CDR2: MDHEN, SYDVKM. CDR3 amino acids: CASSLLGLGGNSPLHL. Here the CDR3 DNA reads TGTGCCAGCAGTCTCCTCGGTCTTGGAGGCAATTCACCCCTCCACCTT.

Only a few counts were recorded for this clonotype. The CDR3 spells CASSHLDRGNYGYTF. CDR3 coding DNA: TGTGCCAGCAGCCATCTTGATCGGGGAAACTATGGCTACACCTTC. This sequence joins TRBV3-1 and TRBJ1-2; no definite D call. Trimming left V 3 bases short and J 2 bases short, with 13 bases between. Germline values: CDR1 LGHDT, CDR2 YNNKEL (reference sequence). The CDR3 consists of 15 residues. Together with reference TRBV3-1 and TRBJ1-2, the CDR3 gives the full variable domain: DTAVSQTPKYLVTQMGNDKSIKCEQNLGHDTMYWYKQDSKKFLKIMFSYNNKELIINETVPNRFSPKSPDKAHLNLHINSLELGDSAVYFCASSHLDRGNYGYTFGSGTRLTVV.

This clonotype was detected only once. The chain employs TRBV28 and TRBJ1-5, with D tentatively TRBD1 (6 bases). Germline CDR1 MDHEN, CDR2 SYDVKM. This CDR3 is 12 amino acids long. Trimming stripped 8 bases from V and 7 bases from J, with 12 bases between. CDR3 in amino acids: CASLTGSQPQHF. CDR3 nucleotide sequence: TGTGCCAGCCTTACAGGGAGCCAGCCCCAGCATTTT.

The rearrangement joins TRBV4-2 to TRBJ2-3; 10 bases fit TRBD2. Germline values: CDR1 LGHNA, CDR2 YNFKEQ. V lost 1 base and J lost 0; bases outside the gene matches: 1. The CDR3 spans 16 residues. CDR3 in amino acids: CASSQGTSGSTDTQYF. The CDR3 DNA reads as TGTGCCAGCAGCCAAGGGACTAGCGGCAGCACAGATACGCAGTATTTT.